This T cell receptor (beta chain) is drawn from a study of CD8+CD57+ T cells in acquired aplastic anemia. Broader study findings: Overlap between patients and controls comprised twenty-nine CD8+ CDR3 sequences.

V lost 1 base and J 6 bases, leaving 13 bases between the germline ends. Per germline, CDR1 ENHRY and CDR2 SYGVKD. The CDR3 covers 14 residues. Notes on this clonotype: The antigen remains unidentified.

Genomic DNA constituted the template upon which TCR beta VDJ and CDR3 profiling was performed. TCRdb reprocessed the reads with MiXCR, giving one entry per CDR3 protein. Of about 290,000 distinct CDR3 sequences detected, under 60% appear once; the ten largest clones hold roughly 1.3%. Individuals selected for sequencing had exhibited CD8+CD57+ cell expansion on flow cytometry. The rearrangement links TRBV10-3 to TRBJ2-7; a weak D match, TRBD1 (6 bases). This sequence was found in a human donor with aplastic anemia. Sequencing was performed on sorted CD4+, CD8+, or CD8+CD57+ T cells (not recorded which) from PBMCs. In DNA form, the CDR3 reads TGTGCCATCAGTGAGTTAACAGGGTCGCGCGAGCAGTACTTC. Its translation is CAISELTGSREQYF.